The 23 T cell receptor beta chains reported below all come from one sample, sequenced in a study of T cell repertoires in ileal Crohn's disease. Clones were read by immunoSEQ multiplex PCR, and TCRdb kept only the in-frame ones, dropping some. The top ten clones hold just under 30% of a sample with 4,500 to 6,000 clones, around 69% of them seen once. Time point of the sample: neoterminal ileum biopsy at postoperative endoscopy, about 6 months after surgery. Sequencing input: ileal tissue. Source of these receptors: an adult with Crohn's disease.

The J gene is TRBJ2-1, the V gene TRBV27; TRBD1 is a possible D gene (6 bases). Looked up from germline, CDR1 is MNHEY and CDR2 is SMNVEV (reference sequence). V gave up 3 bases and J gave up 8 bases, with 8 bases separating them. The CDR3 is 12 residues long. The CDR3 region has the DNA TGTGCCAGCAGTTTCAGGGGTGATGAGCAGTTCTTC. Protein: CASSFRGDEQFF.

This chain joins TRBV7-2 and TRBJ1-5; D gene uncertain. The CDR3 totals 16 residues. Trimming removed 5 bases at V and 2 bases at J, with 16 bases between. CDR1 and CDR2 from the germline V gene are SGHTA and FQGNSA. This CDR3 is CASSRERGRGNQPQHF. DNA for the CDR3: TGTGCCAGCAGCCGAGAACGGGGAAGAGGCAATCAGCCCCAGCATTTT.

The V gene is TRBV11-2, the J gene TRBJ1-1; 11 bases line up with TRBD1. Germline V gene lookup returns CDR1 SGHAT and CDR2 FQNNGV. This CDR3 is 13 amino acids long. The V segment lost 4 bases and the J segment 6 bases; nucleotides outside the gene matches: 1. CDR3 in DNA: TGTGCCAGCAGCTGGGACAGGGGGTCTGAAGCTTTCTTT. Protein: CASSWDRGSEAFF.

The rearrangement joins TRBV7-9 to TRBJ2-5; a possible D gene is TRBD2 (5 bases). Per the germline V gene, CDR1 is SEHNR and CDR2 is FQNEAQ (reference sequence). The CDR3 is 14 residues long. Trimming pared 5 bases from V and 3 bases from J, leaving 13 bases between. The DNA of the CDR3 is TGTGCCAGCAGCGCTGACTATTATAAAGAGACCCAGTACTTC. Amino acids: CASSADYYKETQYF.

The genes are TRBV15 and TRBJ2-1; tentative D call: TRBD1 (5 bases). Germline CDR1 is LNHNV and CDR2 is YYDKDF (reference sequence). This CDR3 region has 15 residues. V shed 3 bases and J shed 8 bases, with 17 bases lying between them. The CDR3 coding sequence is TGTGCCACCAGCAGGCAAGGTGGGGCTGCGGATGAGCAGTTCTTC. As protein: CATSRQGGAADEQFF.

The chain joins TRBV7-2 to TRBJ1-1; D not certain. Trimming took 5 bases from V and 3 from J, leaving 19 bases between them. Germline V lookup: CDR1 SGHTA, CDR2 FQGNSA. The CDR3 runs 16 residues. The DNA for the CDR3 is TGTGCCAGCAGCCCCAGCGGAGCCGTTGGGGACACTGAAGCTTTCTTT. Translation gives CASSPSGAVGDTEAFF.

The chain combines TRBV11-1 with TRBJ2-1, with 10 positions matching TRBD2. Germline CDR1 is SGHAT and CDR2 is FQDESV (reference sequence). There are 19 residues in the CDR3. J lost 7 bases, V lost 4 bases, and 19 bases had no gene match. The CDR3 DNA sequence: TGTGCCAGCAGCTCTTACGGTTCCCTAGCGGGGGCCACGAGGAATGAGCAGTTCTTC. Its protein is CASSSYGSLAGATRNEQFF.

This clone was seen a handful of times. The V call is TRBV28, the J call TRBJ2-1; weak D call: TRBD1 (6 bases). The V end was cut by 6 bases, the J end by 3 bases, with 12 bases between. This CDR3 has 14 amino acids. CDR1 and CDR2 (germline): MDHEN, SYDVKM. The CDR3 region has the DNA TGTGCCAGCAGCCTTACAGGGATCTACAATGAGCAGTTCTTC. Its translation is CASSLTGIYNEQFF.

This chain joins TRBV15 and TRBJ1-1; the D gene is possibly TRBD1 (5 bases). Germline CDR1 and CDR2: LNHNV and YYDKDF (reference sequence). The V and J ends lost 1 base and 5 bases respectively, with 8 bases between them. The CDR3 totals 13 residues. For the CDR3, the DNA is TGTGCCACCAGCAGAGCCGGGGGAACTGAAGCTTTCTTT. Translated, it gives CATSRAGGTEAFF.

The chain combines TRBV7-2 with TRBJ2-1; D gene ambiguous. The CDR3 is made up of 15 amino acids. The V and J ends lost 1 base and 8 bases respectively, with 15 bases between them. CDR1 and CDR2 from the germline V gene are SGHTA and FQGNSA. The CDR3 DNA follows: TGTGCCAGCAGCTTAGGGGCCCCCCCGCGCTATGAGCAGTTCTTC. The encoded protein is CASSLGAPPRYEQFF.

CDR3 in amino acids: CASSGQGGSTGELFF. DNA for the CDR3: TGTGCCAGCAGCGGACAGGGAGGCTCCACCGGGGAGCTGTTTTTT. This chain links TRBV11-2 with TRBJ2-2; 8 nucleotides line up with TRBD1. After removal of 5 bases from V and 4 bases from J, the junction contained 6 bases not matched to a gene. The V gene's germline CDR1 is SGHAT and CDR2 FQNNGV. The CDR3 consists of 15 residues.

This rearrangement joins TRBV9 to TRBJ1-1; maybe TRBD1 (6 bases). The ends were cut back, 2 bases at V and 7 bases at J, with 15 bases in the middle. CDR3 length: 14 residues. Germline CDR1 is SGDLS and CDR2 is YYNGEE. CDR3 in DNA: TGTGCCAGCAGCGTCTACAGGGAATTCGGTGAAGCTTTCTTT. It codes for CASSVYREFGEAFF. Combining the CDR3 with reference TRBV9 and TRBJ1-1 gives the whole variable domain DSGVTQTPKHLITATGQRVTLRCSPRSGDLSVYWYQQSLDQGLQFLIQYYNGEERAKGNILERFSAQQFPDLHSELNLSSLELGDSALYFCASSVYREFGEAFFGQGTRLTVV.

The chain recombines TRBV7-2 with TRBJ2-2; tentatively, D is TRBD2 (5 bases). The CDR3 contains 16 residues. V was shortened by 1 base and J by 4 bases, with 13 bases between the two germline ends. CDR1 is SGHTA and CDR2 is FQGNSA in the germline V gene. The CDR3 sequence: CASSLDGLAVTGELFF. CDR3 in DNA: TGTGCCAGCAGCTTAGACGGTCTAGCTGTCACCGGGGAGCTGTTTTTT.

V and J are TRBV5-1 and TRBJ2-1; 8 bases match TRBD1. V lost 4 bases and J lost 6; bases outside the gene matches: 9. This CDR3 region has 15 residues. The germline V gene has CDR1 SGHRS and CDR2 YFSETQ. The CDR3 region has the DNA TGCGCCAGCAGCGATGGACAGGGTAAGGGCAATGAGCAGTTCTTC. Protein sequence: CASSDGQGKGNEQFF.

The chain couples TRBV7-2 to TRBJ2-1; 8 nucleotides align to TRBD1. The CDR3 is 13 residues long. The junction had 8 bases not matched to a gene; V was cut back by 6 bases and J by 10 bases. In germline, CDR1 is SGHTA, CDR2 FQGNSA. The DNA of the CDR3 is TGTGCCAGCAGTTCCCAGGGGGCGGGGGAGCAGTTCTTC. Translation gives CASSSQGAGEQFF.

The genes are TRBV5-6 and TRBJ2-1, with D hard to call. Per the germline V gene, CDR1 is SGHDT and CDR2 is YYEEEE. Between the trimmed V and J ends, which lost 5 bases and 8 bases, there was a span of 11 bases. The CDR3 has 12 amino acids. The CDR3: CASRVLSDEQFF. CDR3 bases: TGTGCCAGCAGGGTCCTGAGCGATGAGCAGTTCTTC.

V is TRBV7-2 and J is TRBJ2-7; perhaps TRBD2 as D (7 bases). Trimming cost V 5 bases and J 3 bases, with 17 bases left between them. The germline V gene has CDR1 SGHTA and CDR2 FQGNSA. This CDR3 region has 15 residues. CDR3 region: CASSERGGAFYEQYF. Here the CDR3 DNA reads TGTGCCAGCAGCGAGAGGGGGGGGGCCTTCTACGAGCAGTACTTC. The complete variable domain, with remaining parts taken from reference TRBV7-2 and TRBJ2-7, reads GAGVSQSPSNKVTEKGKDVELRCDPISGHTALYWYRQSLGQGLEFLIYFQGNSAPDKSGLPSDRFSAERTGGSVSTLTIQRTQQEDSAVYLCASSERGGAFYEQYFGPGTRLTVT.

The chain uses TRBV9 and TRBJ1-1; D gene unclear. Deletions cut 4 bases from V and 3 bases from J, with 19 bases between. This CDR3 has 16 residues. Per the germline V gene, CDR1 is SGDLS and CDR2 is YYNGEE. CDR3 sequence (DNA): TGTGCCAGCAGCATCCCCGAGGAGGGTCGGCACACTGAAGCTTTCTTT. This translates into CASSIPEEGRHTEAFF.

The J gene is TRBJ1-2, the V gene TRBV9; 7 bases align to TRBD1. In germline, CDR1 is SGDLS, CDR2 YYNGEE. This CDR3 region has 14 residues. The trim removed 5 bases at V and 0 bases at J, leaving 4 bases unmatched. The CDR3 region has the DNA TGTGCCAGCAGGGGGGACAGTTCTAACTATGGCTACACCTTC. This translates into CASRGDSSNYGYTF.

This clone turned up a few times. The chain couples TRBV7-8 to TRBJ2-5; D possibly corresponds to TRBD1 (6 bases). Between the trimmed V and J ends, which lost 3 bases and 4 bases, there was a span of 18 bases. CDR1 and CDR2 from the germline V gene are SGHVS and FQNEAQ. The CDR3 extends over 16 amino acids. The CDR3 region is CASSFPTQGSRETQYF. CDR3 DNA sequence: TGTGCCAGCAGCTTTCCTACACAGGGAAGTAGAGAGACCCAGTACTTC. The full variable domain, rest sourced from reference TRBV7-8 and TRBJ2-5, is GAGVSQSPRYKVAKRGQDVALRCDPISGHVSLFWYQQALGQGPEFLTYFQNEAQLDKSGLPSDRFFAERPEGSVSTLKIQRTQQEDSAVYLCASSFPTQGSRETQYFGPGTRLLVL.

The chain joins TRBV6-5 to TRBJ1-2; the match to TRBD1 covers 7 bases. Germline V gene data show CDR1 as MNHEY and CDR2 as SVGAGI. V shed 0 bases, J shed 4 bases, and the junction held 5 bases outside the gene matches. This CDR3 is 15 amino acids long. The CDR3 sequence is CASSYSEPGGYGYTF. CDR3 nucleotides: TGTGCCAGCAGTTACTCAGAGCCAGGGGGCTATGGCTACACCTTC.

This clone appeared once. This chain connects TRBV10-2 to TRBJ2-3; perhaps TRBD1 as D (6 bases). The CDR3 totals 15 residues. Germline V gene lookup returns CDR1 WSHSY and CDR2 SAAADI. The ends were cut back, 7 bases at V and 4 bases at J, with 18 bases in the middle. DNA for the CDR3: TGCGCCAGCACCGAGAGACAGGATAGTGCAGATACGCAGTATTTT. Protein product: CASTERQDSADTQYF.

The gene calls are TRBV9 and TRBJ2-7; 7 nucleotides match TRBD1. This CDR3 spans 16 amino acids. The V gene's germline CDR1 is SGDLS and CDR2 YYNGEE. With 9 bases clipped from V and 0 bases from J, the junction kept 15 bases outside the gene matches. The CDR3 nucleotides are TGTGCCATTCATCCAAAAGCAGGGGACAGCTCCTACGAGCAGTACTTC. This codes for CAIHPKAGDSSYEQYF.